One and the same sample provided the 17 T cell receptor delta chains below, sequenced in a study of gamma-delta T cells after stem cell transplantation. TCRdb reran clone calling via CATT on the RT-PCR reads. The table shows a few thousand delta-chain clones, with less than 4.5% occurring only once. Sequenced sample: gamma-delta T cells. These receptors were taken from a human donor. It is not recorded whose cells these are; they may come from a transplant donor.

This clone appeared a few times. Being one base from a much bigger clone, this may be a read error. Within the sample, other DNA sequences also encode this same CDR3. The chain couples TRDV2 to TRDJ1; the match to TRDD3 covers 7 bases. This CDR3 is 17 amino acids long. The junction had 9 bases not matched to a gene; V was cut back by 0 bases and J by 0 bases. The V gene's germline CDR1 is GEAIGNYY and CDR2 EKD. The CDR3 loop is CACDTVSGGYDTDKLIF. CDR3 in DNA: TGTGCCTGTGACACCGTTAGTGGAGGATACGACACCGATAAACTCATCTTT.

This clone was counted between two and nine times. This may be a read error, as it is one base from a much larger clone. The chain joins TRDV2 to TRDJ1; D unresolved. CDR3 length: 17 amino acids. Between the trimmed V and J ends, which lost 0 bases and 0 bases, there was a span of 16 bases. Germline V gene data show CDR1 as GEAIGNYY and CDR2 as EKD. This CDR3 is CACDTVGGRGNTDKLIF. The DNA of the CDR3 is TGTGCCTGTGACACCGTAGGAGGAAGGGGTAACACCGATAAACTCATCTTT.

This clone appeared a few times. A read error likely explains why the TCRdb protein, taken from a much larger clone, differs from this DNA's translation at residue 18; the protein shown is translated from the DNA. This sequence joins TRDV1 and TRDJ1; either TRDD2 or TRDD3 may supply D (7 bases each). V was shortened by 2 bases and J by 9 bases, with 37 bases between the two germline ends. Germline V gives CDR1 TSWWSYY, CDR2 QGS. The CDR3 loop spans 21 amino acids. This CDR3 is CALGEASFLLTYWGPPGELIF. CDR3 sequence (DNA): TGTGCTCTTGGGGAAGCCTCCTTCCTGCTGACTTACTGGGGCCCTCCGGGTGAACTCATCTTT.

Points on this clone: Possible read error: a much larger clone is one base away. The chain uses TRDV1 and TRDJ1; D is unclear. V was shortened by 5 bases and J by 0 bases, with 28 bases between the two germline ends. The CDR3 runs 20 residues. Germline-derived CDR1 and CDR2 are TSWWSYY and QGS. In DNA, the CDR3 is TGTGCTCTTGGGAATTTTTGGCCCGTCTGGTTGTTCGGGTACACCGATAAACTCATCTTT. Residues: CALGNFWPVWLFGYTDKLIF.

This clone is judged medium-sized. This CDR3 is also generated by other DNA sequences in the sample. V and J are TRDV2 and TRDJ1, with 13 positions matching TRDD3. The V gene end was trimmed by 0 bases and the J gene end by 2 bases; junction bases not matched to a gene: 14. Germline CDR1 and CDR2: GEAIGNYY and EKD. This CDR3 contains 20 residues. As DNA, the CDR3 is TGTGCCTGTGACACCGTCGTACTGGGGGATACGGGGATTCGGACCGATAAACTCATCTTT. This sequence encodes CACDTVVLGDTGIRTDKLIF.

J is TRDJ1 and V is TRDV2, with TRDD3 matching over 12 bases. CDR3 length equals 17 residues. J was trimmed by 0 bases and V by 2 bases; bases with no gene match: 6. Germline V gene lookup returns CDR1 GEAIGNYY and CDR2 EKD. The chain's CDR3 is CACDNLGDTRYTDKLIF. CDR3 DNA sequence: TGTGCCTGTGACAACCTGGGGGATACGCGTTACACCGATAAACTCATCTTT.

On this clone: The protein held in TCRdb is that of a much larger clone and does not match this DNA's translation at residue 9, likely because of a read error; the protein shown is translated from the DNA. CDR3 coding DNA: TGTGCCTGTGATTCCCTTACTGGGGAGTCCGATAAACTCATCTTT. This gives the protein CACDSLTGESDKLIF. V and J are TRDV2 and TRDJ1, with 7 bases that match TRDD3. The CDR3 runs 15 residues. Germline CDR1 is GEAIGNYY and CDR2 is EKD. Losses at the gene ends were 4 bases for V and 3 bases for J; bases not matched to a gene: 10.

The chain joins TRDV1 to TRDJ1; the match to TRDD3 covers 13 bases. The length of the CDR3 is 21 residues. Unmatched junction bases numbered 17, after V lost 2 bases and J lost 2 bases. Germline-derived CDR1 and CDR2 are TSWWSYY and QGS. The CDR3 DNA sequence: TGTGCTCTTGGGGAAGACGATTGGGACCGACTGGGGGATACGAGAACCGATAAACTCATCTTT. It specifies CALGEDDWDRLGDTRTDKLIF.

This clone has more than one count but fewer than ten. TCRdb has a much larger clone's protein, which differs at residue 3 from the translation of this DNA, likely because of a read error; what is shown is the protein translated from the DNA. The CDR3 bases are TGTGCCTATGACACCATAGGGCCACTGGGGGATACGAGAACCGATAAACTCATCTTT. Protein sequence: CAYDTIGPLGDTRTDKLIF. The chain joins TRDV2 to TRDJ1; TRDD3 aligns across 13 bases. CDR1 is GEAIGNYY, CDR2 EKD, per germline. This CDR3 comprises 19 residues.

As concerns this clone: This probably arose from a read error, given a far larger clone one base away. Other DNA sequences in this sample translate to the same CDR3. In DNA form, the CDR3 reads TGTGCCTGCGACACCGGCGGTGGGGGATACCATCCCTGGGACACCCGACAGATGTTTTTC. The encoded protein is CACDTGGGGYHPWDTRQMFF. The chain employs TRDV2 and TRDJ3; the match to TRDD3 covers 10 bases. Germline CDR1 GEAIGNYY, CDR2 EKD. The CDR3 spans 20 residues.

The chain uses TRDV2 and TRDJ1, with TRDD3 identical over 8 bases. Germline V gives CDR1 GEAIGNYY, CDR2 EKD. CDR3 size: 22 residues. Losses at the gene ends were 3 bases for V and 3 bases for J; bases not matched to a gene: 29. The chain's CDR3 is CACDAAILGGTISQQNSDKLIF. DNA of the CDR3: TGTGCCTGTGACGCCGCCATACTGGGGGGTACCATCTCACAACAAAACTCCGATAAACTCATCTTT.

The table lists this clone with a few counts. The protein held in TCRdb is that of a much larger clone and does not match this DNA's translation at residue 12, likely because of a read error; the protein shown is translated from the DNA. The chain carries TRDV2 and TRDJ1; no clear D. This CDR3 is 16 amino acids long. The germline V gene encodes CDR1 GEAIGNYY and CDR2 EKD. V was pared by 0 bases and J by 7 bases, with 20 bases between. CDR3 sequence reads: CACDTLQTSTGLKLIF. The DNA of the CDR3 is TGTGCCTGTGACACCCTACAGACCAGTACGGGGCTTAAACTCATCTTT.

As concerns this clone: TCRdb lists the protein of a much larger clone for this DNA, which differs at residue 9, so this is likely a read error; the protein given here is translated from the DNA itself. The chain combines TRDV2 with TRDJ2; no clear D gene. There are 15 residues in the CDR3. V shed 0 bases and J shed 4 bases, with 11 bases lying between them. CDR1 is GEAIGNYY, CDR2 EKD, per germline. DNA of the CDR3: TGTGCCTGTGACACCGTTACTGCTTCGACAGCACAACTCTTCTTT. Amino acid sequence: CACDTVTASTAQLFF.

This clone has a handful of counts. With a much larger clone just one base away, this may be a read error. Other DNA sequences within the sample encode an identical CDR3. CDR3 DNA: TGTGCCTGCGATAAAGTGGGGGCCCCGCCAACCGATAAACTCATCTTT. Translated: CACDKVGAPPTDKLIF. The V and J genes are TRDV2 and TRDJ1, with D possibly matching TRDD3 (6 bases). Germline-derived CDR1 and CDR2 are GEAIGNYY and EKD. V was pared by 7 bases and J by 2 bases, with 22 bases between. This CDR3 comprises 16 residues.

By share, this clone counts as medium-sized. Other DNA sequences in this specimen translate into the identical CDR3. The chain couples TRDV1 to TRDJ1; TRDD3 matches 10 bases. V was clipped by 2 bases and J by 0 bases; unmatched bases: 18. Germline CDR1 TSWWSYY, CDR2 QGS. The length of the CDR3 is 21 residues. The CDR3 DNA is TGTGCTCTTGGGGAAATCGACTACTTTGGGCTGGGGGATAAGTACACCGATAAACTCATCTTT. Translated: CALGEIDYFGLGDKYTDKLIF.

This clone was seen a handful of times. A read error is possible here, since a much larger clone lies one base away. As DNA, the CDR3 is TGTGCCTGTGACGACATACTGAGGGATACCTCCGATAAACTCATCTTT. As protein: CACDDILRDTSDKLIF. The gene calls are TRDV2 and TRDJ1; 7 positions match TRDD3. The CDR3 runs 16 residues. With 3 bases clipped from V and 3 bases from J, the junction kept 12 bases outside the gene matches. Germline CDR1 and CDR2: GEAIGNYY and EKD.

This clone is classed as medium-sized. The chain combines TRDV2 with TRDJ1, with TRDD3 matching over 9 bases. This CDR3 spans 16 amino acids. Looked up from germline, CDR1 is GEAIGNYY and CDR2 is EKD. With V trimmed by 0 bases and J by 2 bases, 6 bases remained unmatched. This chain's CDR3 is CACDTLLGEHTDKLIF. CDR3 bases: TGTGCCTGTGACACCCTACTGGGGGAACATACCGATAAACTCATCTTT.